This T cell receptor (beta chain) was captured in a study of blood T cell repertoires in COVID-19. Study overall: Acute-phase and convalescent COVID-19 samples originated in the United States, Italy and Spain. Nucleic acid was either cDNA or gDNA, and it came from T cells, B-cell-depleted T cells, or PBMCs.

As processed by the authors: Estimated nucleated cell counts came from reference gene primer amplification. The data were produced by immunoSEQ multiplex PCR, yet TCRdb's version contains in-frame clones alone and is incomplete. V and J calls and clone size follow that table, whereas D and trimming were derived from the DNA. The sample has some 150,000 clones; 80% to 90% are singletons. Sequenced material: peripheral blood. The receptor comes from a middle-aged man who had recovered from COVID-19.

The CDR3 DNA is TGTGCCACCAACAGGGTAGGCGGCTATGGCTACACCTTC. This codes for CATNRVGGYGYTF. The V gene is TRBV6-5, the J gene TRBJ1-2; D may be TRBD1 (6 bases). Trimming left V 10 bases short and J 4 bases short, with 16 bases between. The CDR3 has 13 residues. Germline CDR1 is MNHEY and CDR2 is SVGAGI.